These 29 T cell receptor beta chains came from one sample sequenced in a study of blood T cell repertoires in COVID-19. Clones were read by immunoSEQ multiplex PCR, and TCRdb kept only the in-frame ones, dropping some. The table includes around 160,000 clones, approximately 91% detected once. What was sequenced was peripheral blood. The origin of the receptors is a young man with acute or convalescent COVID-19.

As DNA, the CDR3 is TGTGCCAGCAGTGAAGTAGGGGGCCAGGGGAATCAGCCCCAGCATTTT. Its translation: CASSEVGGQGNQPQHF. V and J are TRBV6-1 and TRBJ1-5, with 7 bases matching TRBD1. The V gene end was trimmed by 1 base and the J gene end by 4 bases; junction bases not matched to a gene: 7. The CDR3 extends over 16 amino acids. CDR1 and CDR2 from the germline V gene are MNHNS and SASEGT.

This chain links TRBV11-2 with TRBJ2-7; TRBD1 matches at 7 bases. The CDR3 length is 15 residues. Germline CDR1 and CDR2: SGHAT and FQNNGV. Germline trimming cut 2 bases from V and 2 bases from J; bases unmatched to any gene: 6. CDR3 residues: CASSLNRGITYEQYF. Written as DNA, the CDR3 is TGTGCCAGCAGCTTAAACAGGGGAATCACCTACGAGCAGTACTTC.

V is TRBV19 and J is TRBJ1-5; 7 bases agree with TRBD1. The CDR3 extends over 16 amino acids. The trim removed 10 bases at V and 4 bases at J, leaving 16 bases unmatched. CDR1 is LNHDA and CDR2 is SQIVND in the germline V gene (reference sequence). The CDR3 loop is CATLGKQGIWNQPQHF. The CDR3 DNA sequence: TGTGCCACCCTAGGAAAACAGGGGATTTGGAATCAGCCCCAGCATTTT.

CDR3 sequence: CASSLEGQPSPLHF. DNA of the CDR3: TGCGCCAGCAGCTTAGAGGGACAGCCTTCACCCCTCCACTTT. The V call is TRBV5-1, the J call TRBJ1-6, with TRBD1 identical over 7 bases. This CDR3 comprises 14 residues. Losses at the gene ends were 2 bases for V and 9 bases for J; bases not matched to a gene: 5. Per the germline V gene, CDR1 is SGHRS and CDR2 is YFSETQ.

The V call is TRBV24-1, the J call TRBJ1-5; no reliable D call. Germline CDR1 reads KGHDR; CDR2 reads SFDVKD. Trimming left V 4 bases short and J 7 bases short, with 10 bases between. The CDR3 spans 13 residues. In nucleotides, the CDR3 is TGTGCCACCAGTGAGGCAGGAGGCCAGCCCCAGCATTTT. Protein sequence: CATSEAGGQPQHF.

V gene TRBV25-1 combines with J gene TRBJ2-6; TRBD1 agrees at 8 bases. The trim removed 8 bases at V and 0 bases at J, leaving 9 bases unmatched. This CDR3 comprises 17 residues. Germline V gives CDR1 MGHDK, CDR2 SYGVNS. Written as DNA, the CDR3 is TGTGCCAGCTCCCCGCGACAGGGGTTCTCTGGGGCCAACGTCCTGACTTTC. Its translation: CASSPRQGFSGANVLTF.

The V call is TRBV19, the J call TRBJ2-2; TRBD2 matches at 15 bases. CDR3 size: 16 residues. Germline CDR1 LNHDA, CDR2 SQIVND (reference sequence). The junction had 6 bases not matched to a gene; V was cut back by 9 bases and J by 4 bases. CDR3 sequence reads: CASRTSGGAATGELFF. CDR3 nucleotides: TGTGCCAGCCGGACTAGCGGGGGGGCCGCCACCGGGGAGCTGTTTTTT.

The chain recombines TRBV11-2 with TRBJ2-7; TRBD1 aligns across 8 bases. Germline V lookup: CDR1 SGHAT, CDR2 FQNNGV. With V trimmed by 4 bases and J by 0 bases, 17 bases remained unmatched. The CDR3 contains 19 residues. The CDR3 bases are TGTGCCAGCAGCTCCCAAGGACACCCGGACAGGGTGAGCTCCTACGAGCAGTACTTC. It encodes CASSSQGHPDRVSSYEQYF. Variable domain in full (rest from reference TRBV11-2 and TRBJ2-7): EAGVAQSPRYKIIEKRQSVAFWCNPISGHATLYWYQQILGQGPKLLIQFQNNGVVDDSQLPKDRFSAERLKGVDSTLKIQPAKLEDSAVYLCASSSQGHPDRVSSYEQYFGPGTRLTVT.

The rearrangement joins TRBV10-3 to TRBJ1-1; no clear D gene. CDR1 ENHRY and CDR2 SYGVKD come from the germline V gene. The V and J ends lost 7 bases and 5 bases respectively, with 17 bases between them. The CDR3 loop spans 14 amino acids. CDR3 DNA sequence: TGTGCCATCATGCCCCACGGGAGGGATACTGAAGCTTTCTTT. Translated: CAIMPHGRDTEAFF.

This sequence joins TRBV6-6 and TRBJ1-1; 9 bases fit TRBD1. CDR1 is MNHNY and CDR2 is SVGAGI in the germline V gene (reference sequence). Losses at the gene ends were 5 bases for V and 4 bases for J; bases not matched to a gene: 14. The CDR3 spans 17 residues. The CDR3 region is CASSRDREIWGSTEAFF. CDR3 bases: TGTGCCAGCAGTCGGGACAGGGAAATTTGGGGGAGCACTGAAGCTTTCTTT.

This clone was detected only a few times. The chain has TRBV3-1 (or the pseudogene TRBV3-2) and TRBJ2-5; 10 bases match TRBD2. Germline V gene data show CDR1 as LGHDT and CDR2 as YNNKEL (reference sequence). The CDR3 extends over 17 amino acids. Losses at the gene ends were 4 bases for V and 1 base for J; bases not matched to a gene: 9. CDR3 DNA: TGTGCCAGCAGCCGCTTTACGAAGCGGGGGGGCCAAGAGACCCAGTACTTC. Encoded protein: CASSRFTKRGGQETQYF.

V gene TRBV10-1 combines with J gene TRBJ2-1; D is uncertain. Per the germline V gene, CDR1 is WNHNN and CDR2 is SYGVQD (reference sequence). V lost 4 bases and J lost 4, with 17 bases in between. CDR3 length: 16 residues. Here the CDR3 DNA reads TGCGCCAGCAGTGTTTTTAGACAATCCCATTACAATGAGCAGTTCTTC. Translation gives CASSVFRQSHYNEQFF.

The chain has TRBV6-5 and TRBJ2-7; 7 nucleotides line up with TRBD1. The CDR3 has 14 amino acids. Germline CDR1 is MNHEY and CDR2 is SVGAGI. With 6 bases clipped from V and 3 bases from J, the junction kept 8 bases outside the gene matches. DNA of the CDR3: TGTGCCAGCAGCATCGACAGGGTAAGCTACGAGCAGTACTTC. Amino acids: CASSIDRVSYEQYF.

As concerns this clone: The same CDR3 can be traced to other DNA sequences in this sample. This chain joins TRBV27 and TRBJ2-7, with D tentatively TRBD2 (5 bases). This CDR3 comprises 15 residues. The germline V and J ends were trimmed by 3 bases and 7 bases, with 19 bases remaining between them. CDR1 is MNHEY, CDR2 SMNVEV, per germline (reference sequence). The CDR3 reads CASSFTATRSGEQYF. The CDR3 DNA is TGTGCCAGCAGTTTTACAGCCACTCGCTCGGGGGAGCAGTACTTC.

V gene TRBV19 combines with J gene TRBJ2-1; 10 bases align to TRBD2. The CDR3 contains 15 residues. CDR1 and CDR2 (germline): LNHDA, SQIVND (reference sequence). J lost 6 bases, V lost 2 bases, and 4 bases had no gene match. CDR3 in amino acids: CASSITLAGSNEQFF. CDR3 DNA: TGTGCCAGTAGTATAACACTAGCGGGAAGCAATGAGCAGTTCTTC.

The genes are TRBV5-1 and TRBJ2-1, with 7 bases that match TRBD1. J gave up 0 bases and V 2 bases, and 5 bases lay outside the gene matches. This CDR3 region has 16 residues. Germline loops: CDR1 SGHRS, CDR2 YFSETQ. The CDR3 nucleotides are TGCGCCAGCAGCTTACAGGGGCCGAGCTCCTACAATGAGCAGTTCTTC. It yields the protein CASSLQGPSSYNEQFF.

This sequence joins TRBV6-2 or TRBV6-3 and TRBJ1-6; D remains ambiguous. With 5 bases removed from V and 8 bases from J, the gap between germline ends came to 7 bases. The CDR3 sequence is 12 residues long. Germline V gene sequence: CDR1 MNHEY, CDR2 SVGEGT. CDR3 bases: TGTGCCAGCAGTCGGCTAGATTCACCCCTCCACTTT. Translation gives CASSRLDSPLHF.

The gene calls are TRBV10-3 and TRBJ2-2, with 14 bases matching TRBD2. V trimming: 4 bases; J trimming: 4 bases; junction bases outside the gene matches: 5. CDR1 is ENHRY, CDR2 SYGVKD, per germline. This CDR3 has 17 amino acids. The CDR3 nucleotides read TGTGCCATCAGTGCGACTAGCGGGGGGGCGAGCACCGGGGAGCTGTTTTTT. Translated, it gives CAISATSGGASTGELFF.

J is TRBJ1-4 and V is TRBV19; D gene unclear. The length of the CDR3 is 13 residues. V was clipped by 9 bases and J by 5 bases, with 13 bases between them. In germline, CDR1 is LNHDA, CDR2 SQIVND (reference sequence). The DNA of the CDR3 is TGTGCCAGCGTACGGAGCCAGAATGAAAAACTGTTTTTT. It codes for CASVRSQNEKLFF.

The gene calls are TRBV30 and TRBJ1-3, with D perhaps matching TRBD1 (6 bases). This CDR3 contains 14 residues. With 2 bases removed from V and 0 bases from J, the gap between germline ends came to 8 bases. Germline-derived CDR1 and CDR2 are GTSNPN and SVGIG (reference sequence). The CDR3 protein is CAWSTGHSGNTIYF. The CDR3 DNA is TGTGCCTGGAGTACAGGGCACTCTGGAAACACCATATATTTT.

Note on this clone: Other nucleotide sequences from this sample produce the same CDR3. This chain connects TRBV18 to TRBJ1-2; D may be TRBD1 (6 bases). In germline, CDR1 is KGHSH, CDR2 LQKENI. This CDR3 comprises 13 residues. Trimming took off 3 bases at V and 3 bases at J, with 8 bases between the two ends. The CDR3, as DNA: TGTGCCAGCTCACCGACAGGCGACTATGGCTACACCTTC. This codes for CASSPTGDYGYTF.

The V gene is TRBV9, the J gene TRBJ1-3, with D hard to call. V was clipped by 4 bases and J by 4 bases, with 6 bases between them. The germline V gene encodes CDR1 SGDLS and CDR2 YYNGEE. The CDR3 totals 12 residues. The CDR3 DNA reads as TGTGCCAGCAGCCCGTCCGGAAACACCATATATTTT. Amino acid sequence: CASSPSGNTIYF. Using reference TRBV9 and TRBJ1-3 for the parts outside the CDR3, the full variable domain is DSGVTQTPKHLITATGQRVTLRCSPRSGDLSVYWYQQSLDQGLQFLIQYYNGEERAKGNILERFSAQQFPDLHSELNLSSLELGDSALYFCASSPSGNTIYFGEGSWLTVV.

The V call is TRBV19, the J call TRBJ1-2; 7 nucleotides agree with TRBD1. The germline V gene encodes CDR1 LNHDA and CDR2 SQIVND (reference sequence). V shed 10 bases and J 7 bases; nucleotides not matched to a gene: 9. The CDR3 runs 12 residues. The CDR3 DNA reads as TGTGCCACCAAACGACAGGGAGGTGGCTACACCTTC. Encoded protein: CATKRQGGGYTF.

This clone was detected only once. V usage is TRBV5-1 and J usage is TRBJ1-3; the match to TRBD1 covers 7 bases. Per the germline V gene, CDR1 is SGHRS and CDR2 is YFSETQ. The CDR3 has 16 residues. J gave up 0 bases and V 4 bases, and 7 bases lay outside the gene matches. In DNA, the CDR3 is TGCGCCAGCAGCCTTCGGACAGGTATCTCTGGAAACACCATATATTTT. Translated: CASSLRTGISGNTIYF. Complete variable domain (other parts from reference TRBV5-1 and TRBJ1-3): KAGVTQTPRYLIKTRGQQVTLSCSPISGHRSVSWYQQTPGQGLQFLFEYFSETQRNKGNFPGRFSGRQFSNSRSEMNVSTLELGDSALYLCASSLRTGISGNTIYFGEGSWLTVV.

The chain combines TRBV4-2 with TRBJ2-7; 11 bases agree with TRBD2. The J segment lost 2 bases and the V segment lost 0 bases, leaving 6 bases of the junction unmatched. This CDR3 spans 17 amino acids. CDR1 LGHNA and CDR2 YNFKEQ come from the germline V gene. CDR3 residues: CASSQDTSGSTTYEQYF. The CDR3 bases are TGTGCCAGCAGCCAAGATACTAGCGGGAGCACAACCTACGAGCAGTACTTC.

The chain links TRBV5-1 to TRBJ2-1, with TRBD2 matching 12 bases. This CDR3 has 13 residues. V dropped 7 bases and J dropped 6; count of bases not matched to a gene: 2. CDR1 SGHRS and CDR2 YFSETQ come from the germline V gene. The CDR3 DNA reads as TGCGCCAGCCGGGGACTAGCGGGCAATGAGCAGTTCTTC. This codes for CASRGLAGNEQFF.

This chain links TRBV24-1 with TRBJ1-5; D gene uncertain. The ends were cut back, 6 bases at V and 5 bases at J, with 10 bases in the middle. The CDR3 loop spans 13 amino acids. Germline V gene data show CDR1 as KGHDR and CDR2 as SFDVKD. The chain's CDR3 is CATSLRGDQPQHF. As DNA, the CDR3 is TGTGCCACCAGTCTCCGAGGAGATCAGCCCCAGCATTTT.

This rearrangement joins TRBV13 to TRBJ1-4, with 10 bases identical to TRBD1. Looked up from germline, CDR1 is PRHDT and CDR2 is FYEKMQ (reference sequence). The CDR3 runs to 15 residues. J lost 5 bases, V lost 5 bases, and 5 bases had no gene match. The CDR3 sequence: CASSPWGQGNEKLFF. The CDR3, as DNA: TGTGCCAGCAGCCCTTGGGGACAGGGGAATGAAAAACTGTTTTTT.

This clone was observed a single time. This chain joins TRBV15 and TRBJ2-5; D remains ambiguous. From germline, CDR1 is LNHNV and CDR2 YYDKDF (reference sequence). V was trimmed by 1 base and J by 5 bases, leaving 8 bases between them. The CDR3 extends over 13 amino acids. CDR3 in DNA: TGTGCCACCAGCAGAGTTCGGTTTGAGACCCAGTACTTC. This gives the protein CATSRVRFETQYF.